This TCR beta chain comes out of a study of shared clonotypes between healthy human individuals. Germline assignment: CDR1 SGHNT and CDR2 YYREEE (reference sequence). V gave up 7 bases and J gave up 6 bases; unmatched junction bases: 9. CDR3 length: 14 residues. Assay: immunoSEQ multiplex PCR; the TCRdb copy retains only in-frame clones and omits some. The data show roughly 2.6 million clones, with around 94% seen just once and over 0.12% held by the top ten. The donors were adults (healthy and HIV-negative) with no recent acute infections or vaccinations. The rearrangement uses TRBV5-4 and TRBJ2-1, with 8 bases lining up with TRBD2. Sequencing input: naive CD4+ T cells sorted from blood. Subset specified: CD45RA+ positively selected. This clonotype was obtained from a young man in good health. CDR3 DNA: TGTGCCAGCGGACGGGGGGGAGTAGGCAATGAGCAGTTCTTC. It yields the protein CASGRGGVGNEQFF.